This TCR beta chain was profiled in a study of PD-1 blockade in classical Hodgkin lymphoma. Points from the study as a whole: Those starting nivolumab under 1 year post-ASCT were excluded. Reports indicated that newly diagnosed patients had lower baseline TCR diversity than healthy donors did.

Concerning this clone itself: Its antigen is still unknown.

The germline gives CDR1 SGHTA, CDR2 FQGNSA. V was pared by 5 bases and J by 6 bases, with 14 bases of the junction left unmatched. This CDR3 region has 17 residues. Each and every patient relapsed after autologous stem cell transplantation, and patients got differing brentuximab vedotin exposure. Sequencing used immunoSEQ multiplex PCR; TCRdb keeps in-frame clones, though not all of them. This sample has roughly 97,000 clones, with approximately 83% found just once. Sample: peripheral blood mononuclear cells (PBMCs), taken at baseline. The rearrangement uses TRBV7-2 and TRBJ2-3, with 10 bases aligning to TRBD2. The TCR sequence derives from a human donor with classical Hodgkin lymphoma. The CDR3, as DNA: TGTGCCAGCAGCGGTAGCGGGAGGTCCCCCCTAGGTGATACGCAGTATTTT. It codes for CASSGSGRSPLGDTQYF.